This T cell receptor beta chain comes out of a study of cytomegalovirus exposure and HLA in healthy donors. Overall study findings and caveats: The number of N-insertions in an Asian-associated ancestry cluster was reportedly below the roughly 620-donor mean in a later analysis.

The PCR ran on 60 Vbeta and 13 Jbeta primers. TCRdb's table, derived via immunoSEQ multiplex PCR, lists solely in-frame clones and lacks some. The sample lists about 98,000 clones, around 80% occurring once. Of note for this clone: The antigen is undetermined.

Sequenced input: PBMCs. The sequence came from a man aged 35 to 55 in good health and CMV-seronegative.

CDR3 nucleotides: TGCAGCGTTTTATTGAAGAGCGAGCAGTACTTC. Its translation is CSVLLKSEQYF. V is TRBV29-1 and J is TRBJ2-7; D is unresolved. Trimming pared 5 bases from V and 6 bases from J, leaving 11 bases between. The CDR3 sequence is 11 residues long. In germline, CDR1 is SQVTM, CDR2 ANQGSEA.